This TCR beta chain is from a study of T cells in Graves' hyperthyroidism and ophthalmopathy. This clonotype was detected many times. V gave up 0 bases and J gave up 1 base, with 16 bases separating them. The CDR3 has 18 amino acids. Germline V gene lookup returns CDR1 MNHNY and CDR2 SVGAGI (reference sequence). Source material for PBMCs was more than 9.5 ml fresh peripheral blood. TCR beta CDR3 regions were amplified from RNA transcripts. HTBI primers were the set used in a first-round RT-PCR of the TCR CDR3. TCRdb recomputed calls from the multiplex PCR reads with MiXCR, one row per CDR3 protein. The sample contains roughly 700,000 distinct CDR3 sequences, around a sixth of which appear only once.

The sample taken for sequencing was blood. This sequence joins TRBV6-6 and TRBJ1-3, with a tentative D call TRBD1 (6 bases). The receptor was derived from a man aged 45-65 years with Graves' hyperthyroidism. The CDR3 bases are TGTGCCAGCAGTTACTCGATGTTAAGGGGGATATCTGGAAACACCATATATTTT. It codes for CASSYSMLRGISGNTIYF.